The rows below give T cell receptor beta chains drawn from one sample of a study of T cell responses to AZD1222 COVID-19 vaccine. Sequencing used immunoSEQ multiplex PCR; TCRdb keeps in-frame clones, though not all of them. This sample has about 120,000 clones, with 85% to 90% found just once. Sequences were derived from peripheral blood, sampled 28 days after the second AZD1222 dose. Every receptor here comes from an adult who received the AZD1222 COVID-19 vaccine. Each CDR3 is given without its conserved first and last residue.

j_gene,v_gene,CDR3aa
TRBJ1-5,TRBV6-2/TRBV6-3,ASSHPPGQNNQPQH
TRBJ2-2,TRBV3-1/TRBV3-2,ASSQDKSFQGTGELF
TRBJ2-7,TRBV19,ASSIFDSEQY
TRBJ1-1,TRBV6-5,ASTGNTEAF
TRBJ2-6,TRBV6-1,ASSEGFRGRGANVLT
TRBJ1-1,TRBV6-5,ASSRTGEAF
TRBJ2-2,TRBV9,ASTPAEGVSTGELF
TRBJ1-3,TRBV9,ASSVLFSGNTIY
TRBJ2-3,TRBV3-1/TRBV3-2,ASSQVRAEKTDTQY
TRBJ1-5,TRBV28,ASSSQQGTYQPQH
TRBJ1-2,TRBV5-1,ASSLGSLYGYT
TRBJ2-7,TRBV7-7,ASSPDGGYEQY
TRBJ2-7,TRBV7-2,ASSPGGSYEQY
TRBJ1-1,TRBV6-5,ASRTSLPEAF
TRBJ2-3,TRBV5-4,ASSLRERGGPDTQY
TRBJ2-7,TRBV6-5,ASSKRLAGGEQY
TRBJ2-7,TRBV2,ASKLREARGGEQY
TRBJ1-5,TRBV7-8,ASSLAPGQPQH
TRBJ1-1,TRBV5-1,ASTVGGMNTEAF
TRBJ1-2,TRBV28,ASSTEFPPYGYT
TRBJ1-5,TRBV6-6,ASSPEQTGFGNQPQH
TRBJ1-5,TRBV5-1,ASSLTGEQPQH
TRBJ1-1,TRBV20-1,SATRGPEAF
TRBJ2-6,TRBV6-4,ASSQTGDPGANVLT
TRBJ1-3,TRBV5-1,ASSLEGGRVGNTIY
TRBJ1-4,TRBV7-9,ASSLGQGNEKLF
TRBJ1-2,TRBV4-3,ASSQDIHRGGGYT
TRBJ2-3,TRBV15,ATSRGTGGTDTQY
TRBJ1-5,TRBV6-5,ASGRGAEGQPQH
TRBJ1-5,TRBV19,ASSIGGGRNQPQH
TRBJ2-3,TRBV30,AYAAGRTDTQY
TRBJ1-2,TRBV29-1,SVDYYGYT
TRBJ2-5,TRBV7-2,ASSLMGRKQETQY
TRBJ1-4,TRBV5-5,ASSLGQVNEKLF
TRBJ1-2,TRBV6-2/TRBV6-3,ASSYSKRDGYT
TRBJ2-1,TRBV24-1,ATSVGGYNEQF
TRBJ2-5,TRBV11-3,ASSFGFQGETQY
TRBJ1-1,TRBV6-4,ASRRGAWSTEAF
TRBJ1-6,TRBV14,ASSQGEGRSPLH
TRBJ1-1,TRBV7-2,ASSPHRGNTEAF
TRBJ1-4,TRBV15,ATSRGRDAQRGDEKLF
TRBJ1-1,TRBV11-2,ASSPGTAGAAF
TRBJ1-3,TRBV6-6,ASRDTTSGNTIY
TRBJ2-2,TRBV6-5,ASRAGQVVTGELF
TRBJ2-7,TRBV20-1,SASHTYEQY
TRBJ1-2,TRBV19,ASSPSPYPNYGYT
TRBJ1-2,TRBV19,ASRRTGDYGYT